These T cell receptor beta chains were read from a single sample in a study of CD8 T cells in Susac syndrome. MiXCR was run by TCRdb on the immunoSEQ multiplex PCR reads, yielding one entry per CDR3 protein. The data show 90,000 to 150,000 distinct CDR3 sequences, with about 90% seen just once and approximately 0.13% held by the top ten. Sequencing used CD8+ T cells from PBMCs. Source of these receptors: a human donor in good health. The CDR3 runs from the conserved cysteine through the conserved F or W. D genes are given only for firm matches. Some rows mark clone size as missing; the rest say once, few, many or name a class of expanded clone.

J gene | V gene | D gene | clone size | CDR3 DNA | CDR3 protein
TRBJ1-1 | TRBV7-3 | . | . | TGTGCCAGCAGCTCTCAGGGGCCGACTGAAGCTTTCTTT | CASSSQGPTEAFF
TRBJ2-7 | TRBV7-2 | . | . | TGTGCCAGCAGCTTATGGGAGTCCGAGCAGTACTTC | CASSLWESEQYF
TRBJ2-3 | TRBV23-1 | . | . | TGCGCCAGCAGTCAAAGTCCTAGCACAGATACGCAGTATTTT | CASSQSPSTDTQYF
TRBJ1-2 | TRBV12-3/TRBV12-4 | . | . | TGTGCCAGCAGTGGTAGCGTTGGCTATGGCTACACCTTC | CASSGSVGYGYTF
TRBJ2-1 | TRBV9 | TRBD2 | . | TGTGCCAGCAGCGCACAACCGGGACTAGCTTCCAATGAGCAGTTCTTC | CASSAQPGLASNEQFF
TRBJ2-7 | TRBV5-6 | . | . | TGTGCCAGCAGCTTGGCCGCAGGCGAGCAGTACTTC | CASSLAAGEQYF
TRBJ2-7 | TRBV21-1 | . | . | TGTGCCAGCAGCATAATGGGGTCCGGGACAGGGTGTCGCGAGCAGTACTTC | CASSIMGSGTGCREQYF
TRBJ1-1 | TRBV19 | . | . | TGTGCCAGTAGTTGGAGTTCCAATATGAACACTGAAGCTTTCTTT | CASSWSSNMNTEAFF
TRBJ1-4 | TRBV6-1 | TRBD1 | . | TGTGCCAGCAGTGATCGTTCCGGGACAGGGCGGGAAAAACTGTTTTTT | CASSDRSGTGREKLFF
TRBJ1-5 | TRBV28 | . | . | TGTGCCAGCAGTCGTCTTTTTAGCAATCAGCCCCAGCATTTT | CASSRLFSNQPQHF
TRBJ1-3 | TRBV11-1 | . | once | TGTGCCAGCAGCTTTCCTGAGGGTGAGAACGGACCGAACTCTGAAAACACCATATATTTT | CASSFPEGENGPNSENTIYF
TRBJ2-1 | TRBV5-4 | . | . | TGTGCCAGCAGCTTGCCGGGGAATGAGCAGTTCTTC | CASSLPGNEQFF
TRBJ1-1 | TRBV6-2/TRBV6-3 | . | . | TGTGCCAGCAGTTACCCCCCTGAAGCTTTCTTT | CASSYPPEAFF
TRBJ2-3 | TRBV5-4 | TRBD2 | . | TGTGCCAGCAGCCGAACTACTAGCGGGAGAAGCACAGATACGCAGTATTTT | CASSRTTSGRSTDTQYF
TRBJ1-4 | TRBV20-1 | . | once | TGCAGTGCGACCCACGCTGAAAAACTGTTTTTT | CSATHAEKLFF
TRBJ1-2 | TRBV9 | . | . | TGTGCCAGCAGCGTAGCCCTCGACTTGAACTATGGCTACACCTTC | CASSVALDLNYGYTF
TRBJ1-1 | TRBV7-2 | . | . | TGTGCCAGCAGCTTAGTGGCAGGGTCGGCTCACACTGAAGCTTTCTTT | CASSLVAGSAHTEAFF
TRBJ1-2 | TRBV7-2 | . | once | TGTGCCAGCAGCCCCCAAGGGACAAAGGGAGGCTATGGCTACACCTTC | CASSPQGTKGGYGYTF
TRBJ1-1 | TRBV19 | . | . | TGTGCCAGTAGTACCAGGGTTCTTCGGCCAGGGGATACTGAAGCTTTCTTT | CASSTRVLRPGDTEAFF
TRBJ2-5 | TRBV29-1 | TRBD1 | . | TGCAGCGTTCAGATCCGGGACAGACAAGAGACCCAGTACTTC | CSVQIRDRQETQYF
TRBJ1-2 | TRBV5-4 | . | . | TGTGCCAGCAGCTCCCTGGACGGAAACTATGGCTACACCTTC | CASSSLDGNYGYTF
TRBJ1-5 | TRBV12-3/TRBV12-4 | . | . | TGTGCCAGCAGTTGGCGGATGGATAGCAATCAGCCCCAGCATTTT | CASSWRMDSNQPQHF
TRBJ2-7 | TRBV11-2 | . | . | TGTGCCAGCAGCTTAGTCCTGGACAGCTACTACGAGCAGTACTTC | CASSLVLDSYYEQYF
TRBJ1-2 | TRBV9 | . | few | TGTGCCAGCAGCGTATCGTCCTCTTCTGTTGGCTACACCTTC | CASSVSSSSVGYTF
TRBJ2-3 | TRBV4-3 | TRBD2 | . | TGCGCCACCAACCCCCCAGCGGGGGGCCCTTCTAGCACAGATACGCAGTATTTT | CATNPPAGGPSSTDTQYF
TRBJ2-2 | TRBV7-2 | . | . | TGTGCCAGCAGCTTAGGTGGAGGGGCGAACACCGGGGAGCTGTTTTTT | CASSLGGGANTGELFF
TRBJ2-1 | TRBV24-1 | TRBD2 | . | TGTGCCACCAGTGATCGTGGGGCGGGGGGGCCCTACAATGAGCAGTTCTTC | CATSDRGAGGPYNEQFF
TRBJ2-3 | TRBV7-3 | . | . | TGTGCCAGCAGCTTAAGGGGGGCTCGGGCAGATACGCAGTATTTT | CASSLRGARADTQYF
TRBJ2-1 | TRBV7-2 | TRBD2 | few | TGTGCCAGCAGCTTAAGGGTTAGCGGGAGATCGGGAGAGCAGTTCTTC | CASSLRVSGRSGEQFF
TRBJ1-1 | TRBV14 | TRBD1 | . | TGTGCCAGCAGCCAGATAGGGACAGGCCTTAGGACTGAAGCTTTCTTT | CASSQIGTGLRTEAFF
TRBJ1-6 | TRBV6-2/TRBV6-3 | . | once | TGTGCCAGCACCACCGGGTCCTATAATTCACCCCTCCACTTT | CASTTGSYNSPLHF
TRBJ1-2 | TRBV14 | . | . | TGTGCCAGCAGCCAAGTTCATAACAGCTATGGCTACACCTTC | CASSQVHNSYGYTF
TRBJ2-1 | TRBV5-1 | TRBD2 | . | TGCGCCAGCAGCCCGATCGCTAGCGGGAGATTATACAATGAGCAGTTCTTC | CASSPIASGRLYNEQFF
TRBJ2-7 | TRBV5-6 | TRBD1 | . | TGTGCCAGCAGCTGGGTGACAGGGAGTCACGAGCAGTACTTC | CASSWVTGSHEQYF
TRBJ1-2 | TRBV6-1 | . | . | TGTGCCAGCAGTGAAGGACACCTTACTAACTATGGCTACACCTTC | CASSEGHLTNYGYTF
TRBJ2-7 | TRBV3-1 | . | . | TGTGCCAGCAGCCAAGATCGAGGCAAGATCTCCTACGAGCAGTACTTC | CASSQDRGKISYEQYF
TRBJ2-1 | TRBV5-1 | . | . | TGCGCCAGCAGCTTCGGACAGTCACTCAATGAGCAGTTCTTC | CASSFGQSLNEQFF
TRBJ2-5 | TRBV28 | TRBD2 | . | TGTGCCAGCAGTCCTGCTAGCGGGGGGGAAGAGACCCAGTACTTC | CASSPASGGEETQYF
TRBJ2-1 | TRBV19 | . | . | TGTGCCAGTAGTAGGGGACCGGACAATGAGCAGTTCTTC | CASSRGPDNEQFF
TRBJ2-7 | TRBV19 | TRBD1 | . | TGTGCCAGTAGTACACGAGACAGGGGGTTTCAGAACGAGCAGTACTTC | CASSTRDRGFQNEQYF
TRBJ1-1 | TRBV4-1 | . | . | TGCGCCAGCAGCGTCCCGGAGAACACTGAAGCTTTCTTT | CASSVPENTEAFF
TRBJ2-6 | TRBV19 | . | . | TGTGCCAGTAGTACCGTACAGGTGAACGTCCTGACTTTC | CASSTVQVNVLTF
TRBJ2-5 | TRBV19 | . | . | TGTGCCAGTAGTATCAAACTGGGAGGAGAGACCCAGTACTTC | CASSIKLGGETQYF
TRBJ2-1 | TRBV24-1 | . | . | TGTGCCACCAGTGATACTACTAGGGGCCCCACAGACAATGAGCAGTTCTTC | CATSDTTRGPTDNEQFF
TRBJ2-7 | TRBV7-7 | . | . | TGTGCCAGCAGCTTAGGTGGGGGTGTCGACGAGCAGTACTTC | CASSLGGGVDEQYF
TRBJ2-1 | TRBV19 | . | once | TGTGCCAGTAGCAGACGGGGGACTGAGCAGTTCTTC | CASSRRGTEQFF
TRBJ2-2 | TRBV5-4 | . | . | TGTGCCAGCAGCTTGGGCGGCGACTGGGGGGCCGGGGAGCTGTTTTTT | CASSLGGDWGAGELFF
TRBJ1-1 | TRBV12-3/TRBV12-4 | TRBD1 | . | TGTGCCAGCACCGAGACCGGGACCCAGGGGGGAGCTTTCTTT | CASTETGTQGGAFF
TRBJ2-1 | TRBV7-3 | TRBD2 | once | TGTGCCAGCAGCTTACGACGCCCCGGTAGCGGGGGGGCGCGATACAATGAGCAGTTCTTC | CASSLRRPGSGGARYNEQFF
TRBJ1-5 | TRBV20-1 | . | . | TGCAGTGCTCGGGACATTAATCAGCCCCAGCATTTT | CSARDINQPQHF
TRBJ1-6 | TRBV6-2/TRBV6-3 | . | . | TGTGCCAGCAGCTTAGAGGTGTCTAATTCACCCCTCCACTTT | CASSLEVSNSPLHF
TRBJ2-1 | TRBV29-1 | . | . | TGCAGCGTCGCCCCTGAGTATTACCGGAATGAGCAGTTCTTC | CSVAPEYYRNEQFF
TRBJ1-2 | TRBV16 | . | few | TGTGCCAGCAGCCAATCATCGGGGCAGACGGCCTACACCTTC | CASSQSSGQTAYTF
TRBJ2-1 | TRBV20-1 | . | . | TGCAGTGCTAGAGACCTGAGGGGGACCTACAATGAGCAGTTCTTC | CSARDLRGTYNEQFF
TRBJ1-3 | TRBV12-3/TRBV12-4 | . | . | TGTGCCAGCAGTCCAGACGTACCTGGAAACACCATATATTTT | CASSPDVPGNTIYF
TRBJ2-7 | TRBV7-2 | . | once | TGTGCCAGCAGCACGAACCAGGGGCTGTCCCACGAGCAGTACTTC | CASSTNQGLSHEQYF
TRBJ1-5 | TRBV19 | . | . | TGTGCCAGTAGGCCTGGTTACGGCGGCAATCAGCCCCAGCATTTT | CASRPGYGGNQPQHF
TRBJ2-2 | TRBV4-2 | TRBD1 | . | TGTGCCAGCAGCCAACGGACAGGGGACACCGGGGAGCTGTTTTTT | CASSQRTGDTGELFF